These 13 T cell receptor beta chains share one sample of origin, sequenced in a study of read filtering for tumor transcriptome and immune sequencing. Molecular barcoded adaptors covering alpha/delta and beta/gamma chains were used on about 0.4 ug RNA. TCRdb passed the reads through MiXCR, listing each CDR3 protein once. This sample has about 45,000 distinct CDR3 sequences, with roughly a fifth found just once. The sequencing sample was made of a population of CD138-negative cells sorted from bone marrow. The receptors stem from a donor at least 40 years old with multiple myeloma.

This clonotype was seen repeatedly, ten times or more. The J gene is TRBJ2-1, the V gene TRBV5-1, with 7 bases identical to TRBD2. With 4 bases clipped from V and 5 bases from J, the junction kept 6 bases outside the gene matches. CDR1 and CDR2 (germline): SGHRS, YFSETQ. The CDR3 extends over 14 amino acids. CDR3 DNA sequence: TGCGCCAGCAGCGCCACTAGCGACCACAATGAGCAGTTCTTC. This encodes CASSATSDHNEQFF.

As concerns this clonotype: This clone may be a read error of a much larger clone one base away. The CDR3 coding sequence is TGTGCCAGCAGCATTAGCGGGAGATCGAACACCGGGGAGCTGTTTTTT. Translation: CASSISGRSNTGELFF. V is TRBV5-8 and J is TRBJ2-2, with TRBD2 identical over 9 bases. This CDR3 contains 16 residues. Germline values: CDR1 SGHTS, CDR2 YDEGEE. Trimming removed 4 bases from V and 0 bases from J; junction bases left unmatched: 4.

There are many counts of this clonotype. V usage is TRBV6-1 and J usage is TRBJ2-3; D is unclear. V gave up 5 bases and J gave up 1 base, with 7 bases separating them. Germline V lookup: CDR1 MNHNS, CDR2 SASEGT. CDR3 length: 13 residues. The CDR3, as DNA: TGTGCCAGCAGTATACTGGGCACAGATACGCAGTATTTT. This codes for CASSILGTDTQYF.

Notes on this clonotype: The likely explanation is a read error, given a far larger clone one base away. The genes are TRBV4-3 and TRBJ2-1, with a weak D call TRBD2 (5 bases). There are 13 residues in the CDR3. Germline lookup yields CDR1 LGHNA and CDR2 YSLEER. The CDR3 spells CSSSPTNPAEQFF. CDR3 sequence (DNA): TGCTCCAGCAGTCCGACTAATCCGGCTGAGCAGTTCTTC.

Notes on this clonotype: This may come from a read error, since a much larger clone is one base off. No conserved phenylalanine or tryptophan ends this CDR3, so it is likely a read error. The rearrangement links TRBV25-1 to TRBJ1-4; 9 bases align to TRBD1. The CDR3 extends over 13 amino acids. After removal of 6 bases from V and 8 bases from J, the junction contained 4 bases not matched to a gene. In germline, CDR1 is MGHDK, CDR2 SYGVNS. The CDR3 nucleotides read TGTGCCAGCAGGGGACAGGGCTACGAAAAACTGTTTTCT. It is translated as CASRGQGYEKLFS.

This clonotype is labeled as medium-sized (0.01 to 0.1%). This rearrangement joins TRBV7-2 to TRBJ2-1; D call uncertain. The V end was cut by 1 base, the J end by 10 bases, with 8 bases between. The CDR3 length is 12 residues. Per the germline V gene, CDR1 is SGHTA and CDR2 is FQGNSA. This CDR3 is CASSLGPSEQFF. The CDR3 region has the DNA TGTGCCAGCAGCTTAGGGCCCTCCGAGCAGTTCTTC.

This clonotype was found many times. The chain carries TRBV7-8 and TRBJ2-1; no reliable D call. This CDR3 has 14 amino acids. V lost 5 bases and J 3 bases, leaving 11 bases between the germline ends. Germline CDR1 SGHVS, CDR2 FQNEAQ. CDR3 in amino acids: CASSPKALYNEQFF. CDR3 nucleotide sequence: TGTGCCAGCAGCCCCAAGGCCCTCTACAATGAGCAGTTCTTC.

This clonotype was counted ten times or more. CDR3 DNA: TGTGCCAGCAGTTTAGTCCAGGCGAACACTGAAGCTTTCTTT. It specifies CASSLVQANTEAFF. The chain is built from TRBV28 and TRBJ1-1; D unresolved. CDR3 length: 14 residues. V shed 2 bases and J shed 1 base, with 8 bases lying between them. The germline V gene encodes CDR1 MDHEN and CDR2 SYDVKM.

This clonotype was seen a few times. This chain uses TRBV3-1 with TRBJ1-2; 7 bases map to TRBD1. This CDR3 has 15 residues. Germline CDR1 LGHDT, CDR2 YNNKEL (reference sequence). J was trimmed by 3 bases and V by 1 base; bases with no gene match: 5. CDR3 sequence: CASSQGSQGDYGYTF. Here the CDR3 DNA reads TGTGCCAGCAGCCAAGGCTCCCAGGGGGACTATGGCTACACCTTC.

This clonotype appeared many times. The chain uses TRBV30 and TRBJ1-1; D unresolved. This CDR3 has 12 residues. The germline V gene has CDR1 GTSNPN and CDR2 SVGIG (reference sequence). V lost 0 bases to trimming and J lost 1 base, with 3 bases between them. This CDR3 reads CAWSVKNTEAFF. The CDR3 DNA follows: TGTGCCTGGAGTGTAAAGAACACTGAAGCTTTCTTT.

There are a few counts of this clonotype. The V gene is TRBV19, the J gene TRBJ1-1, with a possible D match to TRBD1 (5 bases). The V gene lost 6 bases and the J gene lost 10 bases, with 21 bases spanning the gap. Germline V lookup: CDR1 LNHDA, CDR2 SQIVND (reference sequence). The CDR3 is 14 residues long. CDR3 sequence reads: CASSDRGGKKGAFF. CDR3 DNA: TGTGCCAGTAGCGATCGTGGGGGGAAAAAGGGAGCTTTCTTT. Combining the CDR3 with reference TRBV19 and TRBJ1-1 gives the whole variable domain DGGITQSPKYLFRKEGQNVTLSCEQNLNHDAMYWYRQDPGQGLRLIYYSQIVNDFQKGDIAEGYSVSREKKESFPLTVTSAQKNPTAFYLCASSDRGGKKGAFFGQGTRLTVV.

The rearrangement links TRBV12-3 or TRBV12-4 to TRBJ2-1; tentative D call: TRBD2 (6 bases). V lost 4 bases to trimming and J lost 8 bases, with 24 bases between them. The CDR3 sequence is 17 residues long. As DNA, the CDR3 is TGTGCCAGCAGTTCCGGAAGGGCTAGCGTCATCTTCGATGAGCAGTTCTTC. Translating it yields CASSSGRASVIFDEQFF.

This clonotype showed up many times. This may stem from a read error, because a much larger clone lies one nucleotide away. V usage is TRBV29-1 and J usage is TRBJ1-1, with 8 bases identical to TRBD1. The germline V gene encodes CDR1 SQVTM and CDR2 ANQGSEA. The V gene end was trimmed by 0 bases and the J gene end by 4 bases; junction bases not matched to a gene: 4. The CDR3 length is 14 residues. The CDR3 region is CSVEEQGEATEAFF. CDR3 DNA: TGCAGCGTTGAAGAACAGGGGGAGGCCACTGAAGCTTTCTTT.